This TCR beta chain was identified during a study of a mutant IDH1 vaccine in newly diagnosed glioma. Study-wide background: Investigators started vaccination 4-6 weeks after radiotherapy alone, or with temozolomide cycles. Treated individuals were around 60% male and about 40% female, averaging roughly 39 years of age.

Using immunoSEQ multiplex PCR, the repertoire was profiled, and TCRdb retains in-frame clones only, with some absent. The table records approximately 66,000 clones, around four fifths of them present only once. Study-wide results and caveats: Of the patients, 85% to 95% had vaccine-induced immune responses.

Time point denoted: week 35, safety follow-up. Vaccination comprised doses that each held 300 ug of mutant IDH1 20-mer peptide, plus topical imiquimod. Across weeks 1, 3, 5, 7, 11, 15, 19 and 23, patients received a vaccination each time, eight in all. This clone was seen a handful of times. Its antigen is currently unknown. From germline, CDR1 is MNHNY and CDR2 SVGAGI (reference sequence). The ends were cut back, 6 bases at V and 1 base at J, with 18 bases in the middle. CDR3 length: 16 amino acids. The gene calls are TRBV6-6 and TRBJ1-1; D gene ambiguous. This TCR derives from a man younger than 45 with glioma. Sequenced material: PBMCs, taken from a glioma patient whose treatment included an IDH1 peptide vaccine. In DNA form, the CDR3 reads TGTGCCAGCAGGCTCCCCGGTAGACAATCGAACACTGAAGCTTTCTTT. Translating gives CASRLPGRQSNTEAFF.